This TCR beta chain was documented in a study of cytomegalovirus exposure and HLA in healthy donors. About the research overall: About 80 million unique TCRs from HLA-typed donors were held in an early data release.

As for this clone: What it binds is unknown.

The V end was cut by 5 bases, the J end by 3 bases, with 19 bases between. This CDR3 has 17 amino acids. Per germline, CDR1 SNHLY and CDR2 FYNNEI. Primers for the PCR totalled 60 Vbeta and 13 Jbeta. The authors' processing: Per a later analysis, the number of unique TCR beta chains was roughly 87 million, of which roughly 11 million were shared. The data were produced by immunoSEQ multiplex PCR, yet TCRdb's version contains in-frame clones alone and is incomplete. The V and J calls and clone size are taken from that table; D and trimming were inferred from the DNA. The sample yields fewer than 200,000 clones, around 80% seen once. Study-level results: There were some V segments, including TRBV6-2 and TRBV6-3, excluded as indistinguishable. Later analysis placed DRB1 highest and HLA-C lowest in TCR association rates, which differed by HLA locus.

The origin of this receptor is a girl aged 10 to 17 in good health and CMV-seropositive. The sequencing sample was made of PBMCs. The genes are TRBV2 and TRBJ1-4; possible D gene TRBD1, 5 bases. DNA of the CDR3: TGTGCCAGCAGTAAATATCGACAGACCGCAGCTAATGAAAAACTGTTTTTT. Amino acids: CASSKYRQTAANEKLFF.